This T cell receptor beta chain derives from a study of cytomegalovirus exposure and HLA in healthy donors. The overall study: The platform used for the 120 validation repertoires matched that of the 650 to 750 first-cohort repertoires, a later analysis reported.

CDR1 and CDR2 from the germline V gene are SGHRS and YFSETQ. This CDR3 spans 12 amino acids. The V end lost 2 bases, the J end lost 11 bases, and 13 bases lay between the germline ends. The data were produced by immunoSEQ multiplex PCR, yet TCRdb's version contains in-frame clones alone and is incomplete. The sample lists roughly 200,000 clones; about 81% were seen once. This clone was found once. The chain uses TRBV5-1 and TRBJ1-1, with no clear D. The sample was PBMCs. This TCR was sampled from a woman aged 30 to 39 in good health and CMV-seronegative. The CDR3 loop is CASSFLGEDAFF. In nucleotides, the CDR3 is TGCGCCAGCAGCTTCCTCGGGGAGGACGCTTTCTTT.